This TCR beta chain was recorded in a study of blood T cells in healthy people across ages (dated by TCRdb to between 2015 and 2017). With respect to the entire study: In model experiments, template switching captured roughly one uniquely barcoded TCR beta cDNA molecule for every two T cells. Age-related changes in TCR beta repertoire diversity were measured in the study by deep sequencing normalized with unique cDNA molecular identifiers. Four age groups were formed from the donors: young (average approximately 15 years), middle-aged (more than 35), aged (62) and long-lived (about 75). To avoid experimental bias, donors of different ages were distributed randomly across sequencing lanes. Two additional independent replicas of 1 million unique cDNA reads from the same blood draw were analyzed for two donors (one aged 18 to 30 and one aged 80 or older).

Only a few counts were recorded for this clonotype. Which antigen it targets is not known. Base qualities are missing; no much larger clone stands one base away. V is pared back by 4 bases and J by 5 bases, with 17 bases lying between the germline termini. Counted from cysteine to phenylalanine, this CDR3 has 15 amino acids. The read is trimmed to its CDR3 DNA, 45 bases read in frame from base 1. CDR1 and CDR2, looked up from the germline V gene, are SGHRS and YFSETQ. Systemically healthy Caucasian individuals from Russia, over 30 in total and aged about 6 to 95 years, were included as donors. Each donor gave ten milliliters of peripheral blood, collected into EDTA-treated Vacutainer tubes. Ficoll-Paque density-gradient centrifugation was used to isolate PBMCs, with at least 7 million obtained per sample. Total RNA, at least 6 micrograms per sample, was extracted from PBMCs with Trizol reagent. For every donor, flow cytometry on a PBMC aliquot measured the percentage of naive CD45RAhigh/CD27high T cells.

The research as a whole found: Bulk unsorted PBMC profiling prevented conclusive comparison of naive and antigen-experienced compartments. Because donor CMV infection status was unknown, age-related changes in expanded clonotypes were potentially confounded. Estimates of total diversity from one million sequenced T cells were regarded as lower bounds and underestimates. As age increased, observed TCR beta diversity per million T cells dropped in a roughly linear way, and a significant reduction was already evident by age 40. There was a strong correlation between observed TCR beta diversity and the percentage of naive T cells measured by flow cytometry. Compared with the aged group, the long-lived group had more naive CD4+ T cells, fewer expanded clones and increased TCR diversity, suggesting age selection.

The library was produced with 5' RACE. For sequencing, an Illumina HiSeq 2500 was employed. A second PCR of 7 to 11 cycles was run with a J-beta primer mix and a sample-barcoded 5' primer. Each TCR beta cDNA molecule received a unique molecular identifier from a template-switch 5' adaptor carrying 12 random nucleotides. Each sample yielded at least 3 million CDR3-containing paired-end reads. First-strand cDNA was synthesized from all RNA with the Mint cDNA synthesis kit, primed by a TRBC-specific oligonucleotide. All cDNA was treated with uracil-DNA glycosylase and then went through a first 18-cycle PCR with the universal primers M1SS and BC2_uni_R. The paper's data handling went like this. Normalization of each sample was performed by random selection of 1 million high-quality reads, each carrying a distinct molecular identifier. Instead of being binned into consensus sequences, reads that shared molecular identifiers were thrown out. CDR3 identification, clonotype clustering and error correction used MiTCR with a Q25 quality threshold and the strictest error-elimination algorithm. Lower-bound total TCR beta diversity was estimated with a nonparametric unseen species model using Euler transformation. TCRdb's own reprocessing of the public reads used fastp at Q25 and MiXCR and kept productive beta chains. When rows share a CDR3 protein, they turn into one entry using the most common DNA and genes. V and J calls and clone size were set by TCRdb, not the authors. The sample table holds more than 700,000 distinct CDR3 sequences, of which approximately 55% were seen once. Roughly 37% of the sample comes from the top ten.

The source material was blood. This receptor was taken from a man older than 75 in good health. Recombination joined TRBV5-1 with TRBJ2-3; TRBD1 is perhaps the D gene, given 6 matching bases. The CDR3 sequence is CASSTGQPLGDTQYF. The nucleotide sequence reads as follows: TGCGCCAGCAGCACAGGACAGCCCTTGGGAGATACGCAGTATTTT.